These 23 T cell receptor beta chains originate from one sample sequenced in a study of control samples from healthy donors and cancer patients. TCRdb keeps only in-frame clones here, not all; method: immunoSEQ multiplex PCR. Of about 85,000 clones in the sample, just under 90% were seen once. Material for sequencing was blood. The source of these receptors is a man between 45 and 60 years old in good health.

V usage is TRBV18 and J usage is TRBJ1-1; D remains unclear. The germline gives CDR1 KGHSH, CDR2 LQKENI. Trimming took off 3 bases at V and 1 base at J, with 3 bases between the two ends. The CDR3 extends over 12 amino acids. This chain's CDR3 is CASSPENTEAFF. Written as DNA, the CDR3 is TGTGCCAGCTCACCGGAGAACACTGAAGCTTTCTTT.

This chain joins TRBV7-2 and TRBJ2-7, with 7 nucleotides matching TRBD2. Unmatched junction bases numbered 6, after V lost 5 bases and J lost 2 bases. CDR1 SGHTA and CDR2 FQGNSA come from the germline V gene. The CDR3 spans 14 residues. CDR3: CASSAPGTTYEQYF. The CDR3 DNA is TGTGCCAGCAGCGCCCCCGGGACTACCTACGAGCAGTACTTC.

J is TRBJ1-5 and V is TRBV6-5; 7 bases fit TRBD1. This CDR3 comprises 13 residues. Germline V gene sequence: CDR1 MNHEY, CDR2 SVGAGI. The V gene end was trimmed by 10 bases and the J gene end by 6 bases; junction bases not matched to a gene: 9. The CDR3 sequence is CATRQGILQPQHF. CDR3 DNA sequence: TGTGCCACCAGACAGGGAATTCTTCAGCCCCAGCATTTT.

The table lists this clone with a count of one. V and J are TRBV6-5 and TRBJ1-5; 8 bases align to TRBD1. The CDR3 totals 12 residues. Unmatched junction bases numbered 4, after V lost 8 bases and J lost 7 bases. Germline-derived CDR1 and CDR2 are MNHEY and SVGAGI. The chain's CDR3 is CASGQGLQPQHF. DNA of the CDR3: TGTGCCAGCGGACAGGGACTGCAGCCCCAGCATTTT.

The CDR3 protein is CARDVGGGTEAFF. CDR3 nucleotide sequence: TGTGCCCGGGACGTGGGGGGAGGAACTGAAGCTTTCTTT. The gene calls are TRBV30 and TRBJ1-1; perhaps TRBD1 as D (5 bases). Looked up from germline, CDR1 is GTSNPN and CDR2 is SVGIG (reference sequence). The V end lost 8 bases, the J end lost 5 bases, and 18 bases lay between the germline ends. This CDR3 is built from 13 residues. The full variable domain, rest sourced from reference TRBV30 and TRBJ1-1, is SQTIHQWPATLVQPVGSPLSLECTVEGTSNPNLYWYRQAAGRGLQLLFYSVGIGQISSEVPQNLSASRPQDRQFILSSKKLLLSDSGFYLCARDVGGGTEAFFGQGTRLTVV.

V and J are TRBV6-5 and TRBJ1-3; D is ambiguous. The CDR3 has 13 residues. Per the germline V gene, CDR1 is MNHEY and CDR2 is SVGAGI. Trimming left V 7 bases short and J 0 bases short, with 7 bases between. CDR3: CASTRSSGNTIYF. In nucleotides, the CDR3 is TGTGCCAGCACGCGGAGCTCTGGAAACACCATATATTTT.

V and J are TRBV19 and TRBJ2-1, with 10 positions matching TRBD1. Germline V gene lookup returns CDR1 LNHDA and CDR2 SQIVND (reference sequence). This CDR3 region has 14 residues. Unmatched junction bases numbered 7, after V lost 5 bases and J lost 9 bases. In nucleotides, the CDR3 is TGTGCCAGTAGTTGGACAGGGGGGGACACTGAGCAGTTCTTC. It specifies CASSWTGGDTEQFF.

CDR3 coding DNA: TGTGCCAGCAGCCAGGCGGGACAGGCGACCTATGAAGCTTTCTTT. This encodes CASSQAGQATYEAFF. V and J are TRBV4-2 and TRBJ1-1; 8 nucleotides agree with TRBD1. Trimming took 3 bases from V and 7 from J; bases not matched to a gene: 10. In germline, CDR1 is LGHNA, CDR2 YNFKEQ. The CDR3 is 15 amino acids.

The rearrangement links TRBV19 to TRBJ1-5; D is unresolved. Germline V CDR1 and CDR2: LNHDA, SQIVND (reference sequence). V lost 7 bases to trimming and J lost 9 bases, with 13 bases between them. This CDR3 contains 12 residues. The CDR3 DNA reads TGTGCCAGTATTGGACGGACGGGGCCCCAGCATTTT. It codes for CASIGRTGPQHF.

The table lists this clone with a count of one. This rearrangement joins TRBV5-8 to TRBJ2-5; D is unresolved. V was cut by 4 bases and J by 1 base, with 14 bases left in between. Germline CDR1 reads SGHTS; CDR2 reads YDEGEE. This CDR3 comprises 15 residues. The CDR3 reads CASSLGGRTQETQYF. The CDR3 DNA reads TGTGCCAGCAGCCTGGGTGGCAGAACCCAAGAGACCCAGTACTTC.

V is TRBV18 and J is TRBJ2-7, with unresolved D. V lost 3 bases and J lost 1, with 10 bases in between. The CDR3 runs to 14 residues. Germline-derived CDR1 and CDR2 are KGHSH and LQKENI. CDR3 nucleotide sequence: TGTGCCAGCTCACCTCCGACGGGTTCCTACGAGCAGTACTTC. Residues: CASSPPTGSYEQYF. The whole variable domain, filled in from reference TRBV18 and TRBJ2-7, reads NAGVMQNPRHLVRRRGQEARLRCSPMKGHSHVYWYRQLPEEGLKFMVYLQKENIIDESGMPKERFSAEFPKEGPSILRIQQVVRGDSAAYFCASSPPTGSYEQYFGPGTRLTVT.

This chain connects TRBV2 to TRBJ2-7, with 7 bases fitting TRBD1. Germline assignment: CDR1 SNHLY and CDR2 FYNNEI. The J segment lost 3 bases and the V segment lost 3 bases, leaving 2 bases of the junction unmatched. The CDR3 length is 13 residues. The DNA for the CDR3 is TGTGCCAGCAGTGACGGGACAGTCTACGAGCAGTACTTC. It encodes CASSDGTVYEQYF.

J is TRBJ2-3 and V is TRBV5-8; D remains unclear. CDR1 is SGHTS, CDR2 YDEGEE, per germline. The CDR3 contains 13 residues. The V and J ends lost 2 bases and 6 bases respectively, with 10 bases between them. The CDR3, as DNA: TGTGCCAGCAGCTTCGGGTCAGCCGATACGCAGTATTTT. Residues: CASSFGSADTQYF. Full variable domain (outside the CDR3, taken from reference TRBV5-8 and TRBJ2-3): EAGVTQSPTHLIKTRGQQATLRCSPISGHTSVYWYQQALGLGLQFLLWYDEGEERNRGNFPPRFSGRQFPNYSSELNVNALELEDSALYLCASSFGSADTQYFGPGTRLTVL.

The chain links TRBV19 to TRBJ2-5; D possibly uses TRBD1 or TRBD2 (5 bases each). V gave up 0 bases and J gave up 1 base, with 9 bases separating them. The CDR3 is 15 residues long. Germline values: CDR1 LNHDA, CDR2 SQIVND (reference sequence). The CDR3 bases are TGTGCCAGTAGTATAGATCGAGGGACCCAAGAGACCCAGTACTTC. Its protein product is CASSIDRGTQETQYF.

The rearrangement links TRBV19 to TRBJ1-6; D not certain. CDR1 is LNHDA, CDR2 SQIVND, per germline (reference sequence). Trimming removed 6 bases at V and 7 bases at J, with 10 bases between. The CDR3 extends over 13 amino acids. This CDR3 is CASSKGRNSPLHF. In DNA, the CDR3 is TGTGCCAGTAGCAAGGGAAGGAATTCACCCCTCCACTTT.

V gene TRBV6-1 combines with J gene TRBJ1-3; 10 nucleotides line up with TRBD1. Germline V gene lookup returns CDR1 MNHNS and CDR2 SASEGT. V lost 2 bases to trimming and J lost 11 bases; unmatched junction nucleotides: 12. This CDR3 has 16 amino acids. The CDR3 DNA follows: TGTGCCAGCAGTGAATTCGGACAGGGGGTTAAGGTCGCCATATATTTT. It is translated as CASSEFGQGVKVAIYF.

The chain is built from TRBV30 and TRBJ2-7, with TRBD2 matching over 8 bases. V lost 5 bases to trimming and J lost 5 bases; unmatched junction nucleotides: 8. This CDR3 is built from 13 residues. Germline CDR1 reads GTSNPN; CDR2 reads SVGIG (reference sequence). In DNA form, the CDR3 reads TGTGCCTGGGCCGGGACTAGGTTTAACGAGCAGTACTTC. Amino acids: CAWAGTRFNEQYF.

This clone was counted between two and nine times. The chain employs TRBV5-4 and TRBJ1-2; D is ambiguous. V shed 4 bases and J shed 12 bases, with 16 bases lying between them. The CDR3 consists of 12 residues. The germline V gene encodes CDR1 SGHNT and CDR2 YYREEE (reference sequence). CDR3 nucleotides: TGTGCCAGCAGCGCCGACATGAGGGAGGACACCTTC. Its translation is CASSADMREDTF. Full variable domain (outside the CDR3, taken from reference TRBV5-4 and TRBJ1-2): ETGVTQSPTHLIKTRGQQVTLRCSSQSGHNTVSWYQQALGQGPQFIFQYYREEENGRGNFPPRFSGLQFPNYSSELNVNALELDDSALYLCASSADMREDTFGSGTRLTVV.

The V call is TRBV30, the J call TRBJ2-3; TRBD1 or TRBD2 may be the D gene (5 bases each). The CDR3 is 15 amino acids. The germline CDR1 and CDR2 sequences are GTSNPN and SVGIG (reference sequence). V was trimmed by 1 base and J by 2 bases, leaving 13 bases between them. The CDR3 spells CAWSANGASTDTQYF. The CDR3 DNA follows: TGTGCCTGGAGTGCCAACGGGGCCTCCACAGATACGCAGTATTTT. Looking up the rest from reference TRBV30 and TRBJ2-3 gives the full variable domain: SQTIHQWPATLVQPVGSPLSLECTVEGTSNPNLYWYRQAAGRGLQLLFYSVGIGQISSEVPQNLSASRPQDRQFILSSKKLLLSDSGFYLCAWSANGASTDTQYFGPGTRLTVL.

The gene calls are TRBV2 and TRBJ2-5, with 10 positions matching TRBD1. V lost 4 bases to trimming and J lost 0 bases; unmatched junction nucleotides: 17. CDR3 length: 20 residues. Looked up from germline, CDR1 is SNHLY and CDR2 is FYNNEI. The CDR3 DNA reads TGTGCCAGCAGTGGAGCGACCGGGACAGGGGTCGGCGGGAACCAAGAGACCCAGTACTTC. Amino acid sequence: CASSGATGTGVGGNQETQYF.

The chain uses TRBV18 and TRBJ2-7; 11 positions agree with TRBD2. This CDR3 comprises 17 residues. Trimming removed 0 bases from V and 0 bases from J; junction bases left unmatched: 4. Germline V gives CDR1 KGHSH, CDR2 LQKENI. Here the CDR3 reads CASSPPSLAGASYEQYF. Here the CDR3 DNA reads TGTGCCAGCTCACCACCCTCACTAGCGGGGGCCTCCTACGAGCAGTACTTC. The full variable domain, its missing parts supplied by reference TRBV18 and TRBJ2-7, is NAGVMQNPRHLVRRRGQEARLRCSPMKGHSHVYWYRQLPEEGLKFMVYLQKENIIDESGMPKERFSAEFPKEGPSILRIQQVVRGDSAAYFCASSPPSLAGASYEQYFGPGTRLTVT.

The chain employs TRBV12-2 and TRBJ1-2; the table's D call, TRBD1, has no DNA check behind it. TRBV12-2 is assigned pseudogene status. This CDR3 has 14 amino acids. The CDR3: CASRWGRLNYGYTF. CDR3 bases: TGTGCAAGTCGCTGGGGGCGGTTGAACTATGGCTACACCTTC.

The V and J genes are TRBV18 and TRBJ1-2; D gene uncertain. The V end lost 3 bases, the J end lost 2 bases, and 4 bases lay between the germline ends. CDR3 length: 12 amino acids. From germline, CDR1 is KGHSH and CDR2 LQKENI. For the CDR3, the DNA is TGTGCCAGCTCACCTGAGAACTATGGCTACACCTTC. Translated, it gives CASSPENYGYTF. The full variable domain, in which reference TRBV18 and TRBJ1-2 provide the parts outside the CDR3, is NAGVMQNPRHLVRRRGQEARLRCSPMKGHSHVYWYRQLPEEGLKFMVYLQKENIIDESGMPKERFSAEFPKEGPSILRIQQVVRGDSAAYFCASSPENYGYTFGSGTRLTVV.